The next 15 T cell receptor beta chains were all read from a single sample in a study of CD8+CD57+ T cells in acquired aplastic anemia. Patients picked for sequencing had shown CD8+CD57+ cell expansion detected by flow cytometry. The template for TCR beta VDJ and CDR3 sequence profiling was genomic DNA. Via MiXCR, TCRdb re-called the reads, giving one row per CDR3 protein. The sample lists 200,000 to 250,000 distinct CDR3 sequences; over 40% were seen once. Specimen: sorted CD4+, CD8+, or CD8+CD57+ T cells (not recorded which) from PBMCs. The receptor source for this set is a human donor with aplastic anemia.

This clonotype was observed many times. The gene calls are TRBV15 and TRBJ1-5; D is ambiguous. The germline gives CDR1 LNHNV, CDR2 YYDKDF (reference sequence). V gave up 0 bases and J gave up 7 bases, with 10 bases separating them. This CDR3 region has 14 residues. The CDR3 region is CATSRDGVRQPQHF. The CDR3 coding sequence is TGTGCCACCAGCAGAGATGGGGTGCGACAGCCCCAGCATTTT. Drawing the rest from reference TRBV15 and TRBJ1-5, the complete variable domain is DAMVIQNPRYQVTQFGKPVTLSCSQTLNHNVMYWYQQKSSQAPKLLFHYYDKDFNNEADTPDNFQSRRPNTSFCFLDIRSPGLGDTAMYLCATSRDGVRQPQHFGDGTRLSIL.

The chain combines TRBV3-1 with TRBJ1-5; possible D gene TRBD1, 6 bases. V dropped 3 bases and J dropped 0 bases, with 6 bases sitting between them. This CDR3 is built from 14 residues. Germline CDR1 reads LGHDT; CDR2 reads YNNKEL (reference sequence). The CDR3 protein is CASSQGHSNQPQHF. CDR3 nucleotides: TGTGCCAGCAGCCAGGGACATAGCAATCAGCCCCAGCATTTT.

There are many counts of this clonotype. The chain recombines TRBV9 with TRBJ2-1; tentative D call: TRBD2 (5 bases). V lost 4 bases, J lost 10 bases, and 24 bases lay in between. Germline V CDR1 and CDR2: SGDLS, YYNGEE. The CDR3 spans 16 residues. The CDR3 region is CASSSRTSGIAWEQFF. The CDR3 nucleotides read TGTGCCAGCAGCTCCAGAACTAGTGGTATTGCGTGGGAGCAGTTCTTC.

CDR3 nucleotide sequence: TGCGCCAGCAGCCTAGGGACAGGTAGGGGAGATACGCAGTATTTT. Translated: CASSLGTGRGDTQYF. This chain uses TRBV5-1 with TRBJ2-3; 8 bases are a match to TRBD1. V lost 4 bases and J lost 5; bases outside the gene matches: 9. The CDR3 length is 15 residues. Germline V gene sequence: CDR1 SGHRS, CDR2 YFSETQ.

The V call is TRBV2, the J call TRBJ2-5, with D perhaps being TRBD1 or TRBD2 (5 bases each). Per the germline V gene, CDR1 is SNHLY and CDR2 is FYNNEI. This CDR3 is 13 amino acids long. V shed 7 bases and J shed 1 base, with 10 bases lying between them. The CDR3 reads CASIRDGQETQYF. The CDR3 DNA sequence: TGTGCCAGCATCCGGGACGGCCAAGAGACCCAGTACTTC.

The V gene is TRBV20-1, the J gene TRBJ1-2; the D gene is possibly TRBD1 (5 bases). In germline, CDR1 is DFQATT, CDR2 SNEGSKA (reference sequence). The length of the CDR3 is 15 residues. Trimming left V 0 bases short and J 4 bases short, with 15 bases between. In DNA, the CDR3 is TGCAGTGCTAGAGATCCCAGGGTCTCCTTCTATGGCTACACCTTC. Residues: CSARDPRVSFYGYTF.

At least ten counts were recorded for this clonotype. The V and J genes are TRBV2 and TRBJ1-1, with D unclear. In germline, CDR1 is SNHLY, CDR2 FYNNEI. This CDR3 comprises 15 residues. Deletions cut 5 bases from V and 1 base from J, with 14 bases between. The CDR3 sequence: CASSRLGNENTEAFF. In DNA, the CDR3 is TGTGCCAGCAGTCGGTTGGGGAATGAGAACACTGAAGCTTTCTTT.

This clonotype came up a few times. The gene calls are TRBV29-1 and TRBJ1-3; D not resolved. Trimming stripped 4 bases from V and 4 bases from J, with 8 bases between. The CDR3 has 12 amino acids. The germline V gene encodes CDR1 SQVTM and CDR2 ANQGSEA. DNA of the CDR3: TGCAGCGTTGCGTCATCGGGAAACACCATATATTTT. Translated: CSVASSGNTIYF.

The rearrangement uses TRBV7-8 and TRBJ2-7; a possible D gene is TRBD2 (6 bases). Germline values: CDR1 SGHVS, CDR2 FQNEAQ. This CDR3 is built from 20 residues. V was shortened by 4 bases and J by 5 bases, with 33 bases between the two germline ends. CDR3: CASSSFRPGSTGVGGDEQYF. DNA of the CDR3: TGTGCCAGCAGCTCATTCCGGCCCGGGAGCACCGGGGTAGGAGGTGACGAGCAGTACTTC.

This clonotype was observed at least ten times. This rearrangement joins TRBV7-2 to TRBJ1-2; D call uncertain. V dropped 3 bases and J dropped 4 bases, with 12 bases sitting between them. The germline V gene has CDR1 SGHTA and CDR2 FQGNSA. This CDR3 spans 14 amino acids. This CDR3 reads CASSFGSGSYGYTF. The CDR3 nucleotides are TGTGCCAGCAGCTTCGGAAGTGGTAGCTATGGCTACACCTTC.

The chain carries TRBV10-3 and TRBJ2-1; 12 bases align to TRBD2. The CDR3 is 15 amino acids. Germline loops: CDR1 ENHRY, CDR2 SYGVKD. The junction had 12 bases not matched to a gene; V was cut back by 6 bases and J by 12 bases. The CDR3 bases are TGTGCCATCAGCACTAGCGGGGGGATCACAGATACGCAGTTCTTC. Translating it yields CAISTSGGITDTQFF.

This clonotype was seen at least ten times. V gene TRBV2 combines with J gene TRBJ2-2; D is unresolved. V dropped 6 bases and J dropped 0 bases, with 8 bases sitting between them. Germline V gene data show CDR1 as SNHLY and CDR2 as FYNNEI. The CDR3 has 14 residues. Here the CDR3 reads CASRPGSNTGELFF. CDR3 DNA: TGTGCCAGCAGGCCGGGTTCGAACACCGGGGAGCTGTTTTTT.

This clonotype ranks as medium-sized. V gene TRBV20-1 combines with J gene TRBJ1-1; D remains ambiguous. Germline CDR1 and CDR2: DFQATT and SNEGSKA (reference sequence). The V end lost 0 bases, the J end lost 7 bases, and 9 bases lay between the germline ends. The CDR3 extends over 12 amino acids. The DNA of the CDR3 is TGCAGTGCTAGAGATCAGGCGAGTGAAGCTTTCTTT. Protein product: CSARDQASEAFF.

The chain recombines TRBV12-3 or TRBV12-4 with TRBJ1-3; 9 positions agree with TRBD1. After removal of 6 bases from V and 4 bases from J, the junction contained 7 bases not matched to a gene. CDR3 length equals 15 residues. This chain's CDR3 is CASRLQGARGNTIYF. The DNA for the CDR3 is TGTGCCAGCAGATTACAGGGGGCAAGGGGAAACACCATATATTTT.

Here the CDR3 reads CAKPGQGEMETQYF. DNA for the CDR3: TGCGCCAAACCGGGACAGGGCGAGATGGAGACCCAGTACTTC. The chain combines TRBV5-1 with TRBJ2-5, with TRBD1 matching over 9 bases. V shed 9 bases, J shed 5 bases, and the junction held 11 bases outside the gene matches. The CDR3 covers 14 residues. Per the germline V gene, CDR1 is SGHRS and CDR2 is YFSETQ. The whole variable domain, filled in from reference TRBV5-1 and TRBJ2-5, reads KAGVTQTPRYLIKTRGQQVTLSCSPISGHRSVSWYQQTPGQGLQFLFEYFSETQRNKGNFPGRFSGRQFSNSRSEMNVSTLELGDSALYLCAKPGQGEMETQYFGPGTRLLVL.